Described below is a single T cell receptor (beta chain) sequence and its context. Its cognate antigen is unknown. The CDR3 extends over 14 amino acids. The V end was cut by 0 bases, the J end by 8 bases, with 13 bases between. From germline, CDR1 is LGHNA and CDR2 YSLEER. This entry comes from a study of cytomegalovirus exposure and HLA in healthy donors. The study's findings and limits: Later analysis indicated greater clonal expansion among HLA-associated TCR beta chains than among equally common other chains. Later analysis identified a missense DCLRE1C variant that was linked to TCR beta V- and J-gene trimming. Later analysis reportedly placed an Asian-associated ancestry cluster below the approximately 650-donor mean in N-insertions.

PCR primers comprised 60 Vbeta and 13 Jbeta primers. Method: immunoSEQ multiplex PCR; TCRdb's copy keeps in-frame clones and lacks some. Altogether 100,000 to 150,000 clones are present, 75% to 90% being singletons, with the ten largest covering 4%. The genes are TRBV4-3 and TRBJ1-2; unclear D gene. The sequencing sample was made of PBMCs. The source is a woman in her forties in good health and CMV-seronegative. The chain's CDR3 is CASSQDGSRSGYTF. The CDR3 region has the DNA TGCGCCAGCAGCCAAGATGGGAGTAGGAGCGGCTACACCTTC.